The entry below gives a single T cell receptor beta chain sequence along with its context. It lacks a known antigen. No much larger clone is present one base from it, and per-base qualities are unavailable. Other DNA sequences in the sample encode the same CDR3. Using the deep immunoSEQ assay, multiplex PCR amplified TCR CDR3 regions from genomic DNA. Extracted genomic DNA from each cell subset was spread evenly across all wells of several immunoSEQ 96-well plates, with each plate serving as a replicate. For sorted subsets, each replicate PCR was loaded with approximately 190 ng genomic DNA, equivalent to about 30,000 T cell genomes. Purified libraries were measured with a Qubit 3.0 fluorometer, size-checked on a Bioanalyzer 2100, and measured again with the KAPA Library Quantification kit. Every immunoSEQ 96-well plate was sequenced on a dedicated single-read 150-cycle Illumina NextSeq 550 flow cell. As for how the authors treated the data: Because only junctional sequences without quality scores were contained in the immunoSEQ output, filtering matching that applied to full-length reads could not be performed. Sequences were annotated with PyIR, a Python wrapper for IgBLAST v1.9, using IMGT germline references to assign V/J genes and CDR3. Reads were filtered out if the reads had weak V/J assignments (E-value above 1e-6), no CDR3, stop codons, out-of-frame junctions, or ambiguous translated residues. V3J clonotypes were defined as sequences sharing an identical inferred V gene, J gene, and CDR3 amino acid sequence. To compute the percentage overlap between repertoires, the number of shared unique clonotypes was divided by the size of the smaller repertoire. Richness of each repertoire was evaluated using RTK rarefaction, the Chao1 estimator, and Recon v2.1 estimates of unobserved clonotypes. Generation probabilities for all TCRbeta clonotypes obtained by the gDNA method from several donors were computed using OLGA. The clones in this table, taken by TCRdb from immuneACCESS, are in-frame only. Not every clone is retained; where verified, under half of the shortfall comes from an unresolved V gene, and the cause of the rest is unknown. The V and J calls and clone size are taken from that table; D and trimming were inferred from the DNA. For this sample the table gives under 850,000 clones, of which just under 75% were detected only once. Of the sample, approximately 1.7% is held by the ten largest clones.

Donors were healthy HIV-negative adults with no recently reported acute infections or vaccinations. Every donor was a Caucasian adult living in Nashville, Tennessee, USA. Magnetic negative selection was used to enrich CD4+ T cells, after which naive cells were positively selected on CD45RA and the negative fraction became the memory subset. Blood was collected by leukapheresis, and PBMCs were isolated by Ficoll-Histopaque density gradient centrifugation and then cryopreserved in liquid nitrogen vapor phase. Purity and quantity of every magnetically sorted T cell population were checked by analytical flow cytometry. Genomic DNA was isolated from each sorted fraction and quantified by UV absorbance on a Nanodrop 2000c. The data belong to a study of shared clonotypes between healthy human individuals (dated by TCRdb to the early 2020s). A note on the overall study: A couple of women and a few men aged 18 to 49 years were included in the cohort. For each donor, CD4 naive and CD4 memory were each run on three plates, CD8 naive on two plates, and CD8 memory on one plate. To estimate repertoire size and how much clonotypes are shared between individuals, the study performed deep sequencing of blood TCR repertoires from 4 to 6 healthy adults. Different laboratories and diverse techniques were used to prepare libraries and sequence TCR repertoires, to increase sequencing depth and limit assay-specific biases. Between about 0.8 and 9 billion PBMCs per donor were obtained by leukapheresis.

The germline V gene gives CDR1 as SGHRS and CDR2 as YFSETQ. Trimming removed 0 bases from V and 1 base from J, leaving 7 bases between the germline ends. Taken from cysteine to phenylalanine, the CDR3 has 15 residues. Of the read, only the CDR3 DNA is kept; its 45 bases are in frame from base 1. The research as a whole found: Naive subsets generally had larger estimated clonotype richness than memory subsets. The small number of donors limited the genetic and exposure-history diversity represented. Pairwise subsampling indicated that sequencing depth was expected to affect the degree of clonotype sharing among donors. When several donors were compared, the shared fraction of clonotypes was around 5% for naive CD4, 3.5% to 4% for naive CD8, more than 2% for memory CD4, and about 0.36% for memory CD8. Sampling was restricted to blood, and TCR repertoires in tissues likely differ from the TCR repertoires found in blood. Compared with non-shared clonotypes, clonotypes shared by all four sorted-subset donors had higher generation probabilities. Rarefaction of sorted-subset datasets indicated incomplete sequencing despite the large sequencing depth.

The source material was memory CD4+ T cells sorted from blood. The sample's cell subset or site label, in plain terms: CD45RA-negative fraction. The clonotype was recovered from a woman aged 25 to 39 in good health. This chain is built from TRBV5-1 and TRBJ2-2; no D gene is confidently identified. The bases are TGCGCCAGCAGCTTGGCCGTTGGGAACACCGGGGAGCTGTTTTTT. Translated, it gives CASSLAVGNTGELFF.